The next 6 T cell receptor beta chains were all read from a single sample in a study of beta chain features in type 1 diabetes. The entirety of the isolated RNA underwent reverse transcription, so expressed TCRB transcripts were sequenced. Produced via immunoSEQ multiplex PCR; TCRdb's table is partial and in-frame only. This repertoire shows 450,000 to 550,000 clones, 30% found once; its top ten account for around 0.065%. The sample was naive CD4+ T cells from blood. Source of these receptors: a man between 18 and 35 years old in good health.

The rearrangement joins TRBV19 to TRBJ2-7; 7 nucleotides line up with TRBD1. In germline, CDR1 is LNHDA, CDR2 SQIVND (reference sequence). The length of the CDR3 is 14 residues. The trim removed 5 bases at V and 2 bases at J, leaving 6 bases unmatched. CDR3 bases: TGTGCCAGTAGTTTAAGGACAGGAACCTACGAGCAGTACTTC. It translates to CASSLRTGTYEQYF.

This clone has just a few counts. The V gene is TRBV29-1, the J gene TRBJ1-2, with 9 bases aligning to TRBD1. This CDR3 comprises 13 residues. Germline values: CDR1 SQVTM, CDR2 ANQGSEA. The V and J ends lost 7 bases and 7 bases, in that order; junction bases with no gene match: 10. CDR3 DNA sequence: TGCAGCGGCTCCGGGACAGGGTCGATTGGCTACACCTTC. Translation gives CSGSGTGSIGYTF. Looking up the rest from reference TRBV29-1 and TRBJ1-2 gives the full variable domain: SAVISQKPSRDICQRGTSLTIQCQVDSQVTMMFWYRQQPGQSLTLIATANQGSEATYESGFVIDKFPISRPNLTFSTLTVSNMSPEDSSIYLCSGSGTGSIGYTFGSGTRLTVV.

Worth noting for this clone: This specimen includes other DNA sequences encoding the same CDR3. This chain links TRBV30 with TRBJ2-3; possible D gene TRBD2, 6 bases. The V end lost 0 bases, the J end lost 5 bases, and 6 bases lay between the germline ends. CDR1 is GTSNPN, CDR2 SVGIG, per germline (reference sequence). The CDR3 totals 12 residues. CDR3 in amino acids: CAWSVGGDTQYF. CDR3 coding DNA: TGTGCCTGGAGTGTGGGGGGAGATACGCAGTATTTT.

The rearrangement uses TRBV5-4 and TRBJ2-1, with D unclear. Germline V gene lookup returns CDR1 SGHNT and CDR2 YYREEE (reference sequence). Trimming pared 0 bases from V and 7 bases from J, leaving 8 bases between. This CDR3 is built from 13 residues. CDR3 loop: CASSLGQTNEQFF. As DNA, the CDR3 is TGTGCCAGCAGCTTGGGGCAGACAAATGAGCAGTTCTTC. Based on the CDR3 plus reference TRBV5-4 and TRBJ2-1, the full variable domain is ETGVTQSPTHLIKTRGQQVTLRCSSQSGHNTVSWYQQALGQGPQFIFQYYREEENGRGNFPPRFSGLQFPNYSSELNVNALELDDSALYLCASSLGQTNEQFFGPGTRLTVL.

The chain carries TRBV7-6 and TRBJ1-3; 8 bases fit TRBD1. The CDR3 sequence is 16 residues long. CDR1 and CDR2 from the germline V gene are SGHVS and FNYEAQ. The J segment lost 0 bases and the V segment lost 8 bases, leaving 9 bases of the junction unmatched. The chain's CDR3 is CASGSGQANSGNTIYF. The CDR3 DNA reads as TGTGCCAGCGGGTCGGGACAGGCAAACTCTGGAAACACCATATATTTT.

The chain has TRBV18 and TRBJ2-5; 7 positions match TRBD1. The CDR3 consists of 16 residues. V was pared by 2 bases and J by 0 bases, with 6 bases of the junction left unmatched. CDR1 and CDR2 from the germline V gene are KGHSH and LQKENI. CDR3 in amino acids: CASSPVTGTYQETQYF. CDR3 nucleotides: TGTGCCAGCTCACCAGTGACAGGGACGTACCAAGAGACCCAGTACTTC. Complete variable domain (other parts from reference TRBV18 and TRBJ2-5): NAGVMQNPRHLVRRRGQEARLRCSPMKGHSHVYWYRQLPEEGLKFMVYLQKENIIDESGMPKERFSAEFPKEGPSILRIQQVVRGDSAAYFCASSPVTGTYQETQYFGPGTRLLVL.